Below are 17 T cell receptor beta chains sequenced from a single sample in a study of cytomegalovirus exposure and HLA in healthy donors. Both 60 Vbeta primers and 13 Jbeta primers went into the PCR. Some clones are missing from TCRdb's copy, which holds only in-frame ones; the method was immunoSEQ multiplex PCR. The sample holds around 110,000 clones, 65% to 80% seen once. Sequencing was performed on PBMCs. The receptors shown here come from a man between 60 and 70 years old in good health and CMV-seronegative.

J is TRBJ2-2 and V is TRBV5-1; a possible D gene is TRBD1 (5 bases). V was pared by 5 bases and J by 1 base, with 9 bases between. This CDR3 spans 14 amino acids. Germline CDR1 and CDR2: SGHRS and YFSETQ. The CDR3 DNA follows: TGCGCCAGCAGTTATACAGGGAACACCGGGGAGCTGTTTTTT. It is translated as CASSYTGNTGELFF.

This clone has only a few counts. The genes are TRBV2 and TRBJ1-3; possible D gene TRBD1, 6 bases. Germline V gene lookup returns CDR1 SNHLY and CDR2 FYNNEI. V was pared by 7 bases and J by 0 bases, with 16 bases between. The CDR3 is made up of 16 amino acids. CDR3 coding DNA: TGTGCCAGCACCTGGGACACCAAGCTCTCTGGAAACACCATATATTTT. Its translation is CASTWDTKLSGNTIYF.

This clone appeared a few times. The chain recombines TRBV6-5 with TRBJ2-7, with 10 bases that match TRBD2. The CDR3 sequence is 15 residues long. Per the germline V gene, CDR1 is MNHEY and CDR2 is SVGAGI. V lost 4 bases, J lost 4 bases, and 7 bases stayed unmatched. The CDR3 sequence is CASSSWTSGRYEQYF. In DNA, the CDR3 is TGTGCCAGCAGTTCCTGGACTAGCGGCCGATACGAGCAGTACTTC.

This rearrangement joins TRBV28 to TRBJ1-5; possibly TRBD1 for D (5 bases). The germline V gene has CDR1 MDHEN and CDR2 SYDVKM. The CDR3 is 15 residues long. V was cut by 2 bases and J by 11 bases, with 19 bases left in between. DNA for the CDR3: TGTGCCAGCAGTTTACGTGGGGCCGCCGCGGGGGCCCAGCATTTT. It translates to CASSLRGAAAGAQHF.

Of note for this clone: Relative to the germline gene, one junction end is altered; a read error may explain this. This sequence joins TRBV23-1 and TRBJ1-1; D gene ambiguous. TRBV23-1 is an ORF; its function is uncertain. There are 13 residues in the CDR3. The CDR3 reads CASGQQMNTEAFF. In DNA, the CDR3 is TGCGCCAGCGGTCAACAGATGAACACTGAAGCTTTCTTT.

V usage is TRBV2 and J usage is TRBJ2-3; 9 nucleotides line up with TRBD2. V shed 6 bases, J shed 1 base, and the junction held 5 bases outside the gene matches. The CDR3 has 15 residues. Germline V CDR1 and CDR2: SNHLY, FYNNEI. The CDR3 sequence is CASRATSGGTDTQYF. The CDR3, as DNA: TGTGCCAGCAGAGCGACTAGCGGTGGCACAGATACGCAGTATTTT.

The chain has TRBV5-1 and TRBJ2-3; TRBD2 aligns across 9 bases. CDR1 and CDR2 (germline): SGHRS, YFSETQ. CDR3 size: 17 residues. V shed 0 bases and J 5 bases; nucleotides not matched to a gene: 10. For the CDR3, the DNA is TGCGCCAGCAGCTTGGACCCCCTTAGCGGGGGCGTAGATACGCAGTATTTT. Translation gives CASSLDPLSGGVDTQYF.

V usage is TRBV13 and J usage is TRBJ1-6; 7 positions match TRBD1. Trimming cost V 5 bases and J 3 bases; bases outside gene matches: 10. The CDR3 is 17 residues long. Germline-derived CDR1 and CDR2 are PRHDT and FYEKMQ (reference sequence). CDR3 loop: CASSKTRQGSYNSPLHF. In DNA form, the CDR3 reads TGTGCCAGCAGCAAAACCCGACAGGGTAGCTATAATTCACCCCTCCACTTT.

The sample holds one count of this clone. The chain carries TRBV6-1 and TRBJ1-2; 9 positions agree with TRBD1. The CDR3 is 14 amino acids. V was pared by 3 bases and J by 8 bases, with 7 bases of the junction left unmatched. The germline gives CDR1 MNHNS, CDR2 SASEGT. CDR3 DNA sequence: TGTGCCAGCAGTGAGGACAGGGGTTTATGGGGCTACACCTTC. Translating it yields CASSEDRGLWGYTF.

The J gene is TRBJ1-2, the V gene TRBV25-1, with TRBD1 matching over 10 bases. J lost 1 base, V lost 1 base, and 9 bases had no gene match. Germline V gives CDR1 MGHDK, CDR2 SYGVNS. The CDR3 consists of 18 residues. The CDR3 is CASSESRTGGFSNYGYTF. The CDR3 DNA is TGTGCCAGCAGTGAATCCAGGACAGGGGGTTTCAGTAACTATGGCTACACCTTC.

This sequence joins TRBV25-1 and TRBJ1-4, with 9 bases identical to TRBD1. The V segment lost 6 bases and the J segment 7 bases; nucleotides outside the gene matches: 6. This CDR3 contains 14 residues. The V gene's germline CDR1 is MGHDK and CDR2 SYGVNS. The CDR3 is CASRGTGSGEKLFF. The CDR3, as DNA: TGTGCCAGCAGGGGGACAGGGAGTGGTGAAAAACTGTTTTTT.

The CDR3 here is CASSLDPGTGRRRGYTF. In DNA, the CDR3 is TGTGCCAGCAGCTTAGATCCCGGGACAGGGCGTCGGCGTGGCTACACCTTC. The rearrangement joins TRBV7-2 to TRBJ1-2; 9 nucleotides line up with TRBD1. Losses at the gene ends were 1 base for V and 7 bases for J; bases not matched to a gene: 13. This CDR3 comprises 17 residues. CDR1 is SGHTA, CDR2 FQGNSA, per germline.

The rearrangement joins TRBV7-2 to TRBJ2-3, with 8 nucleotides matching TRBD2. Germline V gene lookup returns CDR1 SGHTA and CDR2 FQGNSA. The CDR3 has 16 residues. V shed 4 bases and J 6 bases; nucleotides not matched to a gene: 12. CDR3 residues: CASSSLGAGAGDTQYF. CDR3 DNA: TGTGCCAGCAGCTCCCTGGGAGCGGGGGCCGGGGATACGCAGTATTTT. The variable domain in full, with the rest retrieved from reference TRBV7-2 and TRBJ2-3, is GAGVSQSPSNKVTEKGKDVELRCDPISGHTALYWYRQSLGQGLEFLIYFQGNSAPDKSGLPSDRFSAERTGGSVSTLTIQRTQQEDSAVYLCASSSLGAGAGDTQYFGPGTRLTVL.

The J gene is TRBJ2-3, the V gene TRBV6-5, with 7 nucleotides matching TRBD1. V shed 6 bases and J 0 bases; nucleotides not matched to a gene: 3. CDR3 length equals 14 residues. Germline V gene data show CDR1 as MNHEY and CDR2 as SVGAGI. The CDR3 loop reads CASSRDSSTDTQYF. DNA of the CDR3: TGTGCCAGCAGCCGGGACAGCAGCACAGATACGCAGTATTTT.

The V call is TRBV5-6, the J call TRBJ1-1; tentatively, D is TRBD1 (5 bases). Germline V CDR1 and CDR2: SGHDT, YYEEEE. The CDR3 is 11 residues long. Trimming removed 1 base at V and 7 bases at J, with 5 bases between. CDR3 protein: CASSLQGEAFF. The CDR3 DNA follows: TGTGCCAGCAGCTTGCAGGGTGAAGCTTTCTTT.

The DNA of the CDR3 is TGCAGCGGGGGAGGGGCTAACTATGGCTACACCTTC. Translated: CSGGGANYGYTF. This chain joins TRBV29-1 and TRBJ1-2; D might be TRBD1 (5 bases). Germline V gives CDR1 SQVTM, CDR2 ANQGSEA. This CDR3 comprises 12 residues. V was pared by 7 bases and J by 0 bases, with 9 bases between.

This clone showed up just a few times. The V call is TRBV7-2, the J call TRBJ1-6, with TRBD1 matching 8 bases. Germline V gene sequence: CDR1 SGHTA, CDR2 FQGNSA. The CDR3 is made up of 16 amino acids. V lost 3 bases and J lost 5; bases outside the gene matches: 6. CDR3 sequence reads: CASSFGQGGNNSPLHF. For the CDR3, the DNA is TGTGCCAGCAGCTTTGGACAGGGTGGGAATAATTCACCCCTCCACTTT. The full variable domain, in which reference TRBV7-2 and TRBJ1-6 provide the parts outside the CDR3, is GAGVSQSPSNKVTEKGKDVELRCDPISGHTALYWYRQSLGQGLEFLIYFQGNSAPDKSGLPSDRFSAERTGGSVSTLTIQRTQQEDSAVYLCASSFGQGGNNSPLHFGNGTRLTVT.